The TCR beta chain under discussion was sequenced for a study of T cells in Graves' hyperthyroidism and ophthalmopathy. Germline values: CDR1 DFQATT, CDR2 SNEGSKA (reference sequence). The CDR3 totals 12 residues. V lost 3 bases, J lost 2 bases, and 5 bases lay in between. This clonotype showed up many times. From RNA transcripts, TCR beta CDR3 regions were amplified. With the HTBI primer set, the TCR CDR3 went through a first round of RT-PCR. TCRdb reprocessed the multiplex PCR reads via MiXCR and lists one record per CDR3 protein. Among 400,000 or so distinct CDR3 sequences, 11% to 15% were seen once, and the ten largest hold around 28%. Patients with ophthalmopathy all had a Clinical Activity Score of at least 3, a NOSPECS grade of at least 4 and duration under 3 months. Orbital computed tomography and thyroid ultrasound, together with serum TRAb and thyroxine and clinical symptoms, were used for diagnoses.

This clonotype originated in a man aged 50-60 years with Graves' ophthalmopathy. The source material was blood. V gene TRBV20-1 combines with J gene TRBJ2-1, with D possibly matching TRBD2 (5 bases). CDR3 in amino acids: CSARTTYNEQFF. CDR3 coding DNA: TGCAGTGCTAGGACTACCTACAATGAGCAGTTCTTC.